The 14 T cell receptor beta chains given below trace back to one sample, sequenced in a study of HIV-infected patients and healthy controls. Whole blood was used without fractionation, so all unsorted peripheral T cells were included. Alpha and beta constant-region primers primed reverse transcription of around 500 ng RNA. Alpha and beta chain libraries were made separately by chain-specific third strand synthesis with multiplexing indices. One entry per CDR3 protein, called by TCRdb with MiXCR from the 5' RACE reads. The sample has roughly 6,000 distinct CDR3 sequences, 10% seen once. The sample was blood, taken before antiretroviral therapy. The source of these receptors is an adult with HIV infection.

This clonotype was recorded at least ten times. The CDR3 DNA is TGTGCCAGCAGCCTGACAGGGTTTAATGAGCAGTTCTTC. It translates to CASSLTGFNEQFF. J is TRBJ2-1 and V is TRBV7-2, with 7 bases matching TRBD1. Germline V gene lookup returns CDR1 SGHTA and CDR2 FQGNSA. CDR3 length: 13 amino acids. The trim removed 5 bases at V and 7 bases at J, leaving 5 bases unmatched.

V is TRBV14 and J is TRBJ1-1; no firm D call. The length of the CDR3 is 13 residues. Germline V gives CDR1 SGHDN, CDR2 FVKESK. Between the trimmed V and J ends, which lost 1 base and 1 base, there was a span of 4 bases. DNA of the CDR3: TGTGCCAGCAGCCAAGGGCGGAACACTGAAGCTTTCTTT. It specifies CASSQGRNTEAFF.

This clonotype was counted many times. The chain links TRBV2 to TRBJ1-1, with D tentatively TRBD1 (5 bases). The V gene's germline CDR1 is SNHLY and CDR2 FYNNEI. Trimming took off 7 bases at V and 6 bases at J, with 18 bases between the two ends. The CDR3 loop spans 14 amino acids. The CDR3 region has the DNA TGTGCCAGCAAGAAAGGGGCCCTCCCACCTGAAGCTTTCTTT. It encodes CASKKGALPPEAFF.

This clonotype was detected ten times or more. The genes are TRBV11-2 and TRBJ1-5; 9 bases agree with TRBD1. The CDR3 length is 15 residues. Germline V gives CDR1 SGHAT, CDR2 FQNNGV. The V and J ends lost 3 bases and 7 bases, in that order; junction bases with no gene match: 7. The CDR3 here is CASSFGQGFRQPQHF. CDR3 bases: TGTGCCAGCAGCTTCGGACAGGGGTTTCGGCAGCCCCAGCATTTT.

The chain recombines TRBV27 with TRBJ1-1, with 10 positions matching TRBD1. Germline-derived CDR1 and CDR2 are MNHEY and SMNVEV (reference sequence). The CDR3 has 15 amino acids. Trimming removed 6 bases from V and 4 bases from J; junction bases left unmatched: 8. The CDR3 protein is CASSKRTGGGTEAFF. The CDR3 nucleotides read TGTGCCAGCAGCAAAAGGACAGGGGGAGGCACTGAAGCTTTCTTT.

The CDR3 sequence is CASSASGQTDTQYF. DNA for the CDR3: TGTGCCAGCAGCGCCTCCGGACAGACAGATACGCAGTATTTT. The J gene is TRBJ2-3, the V gene TRBV9; TRBD1 is a possible D gene (6 bases). V dropped 3 bases and J dropped 3 bases, with 11 bases sitting between them. The CDR3 has 14 residues. CDR1 SGDLS and CDR2 YYNGEE come from the germline V gene.

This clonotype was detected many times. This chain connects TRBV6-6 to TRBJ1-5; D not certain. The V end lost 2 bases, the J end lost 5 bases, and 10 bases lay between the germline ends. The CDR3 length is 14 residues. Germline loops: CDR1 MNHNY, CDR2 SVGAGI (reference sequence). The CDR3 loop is CASSYASDYQPQHF. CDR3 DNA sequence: TGTGCCAGCAGTTACGCCAGTGACTATCAGCCCCAGCATTTT.

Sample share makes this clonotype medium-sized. The CDR3 nucleotides are TGTGCCAGCAATACTTTGATCGATGAAAAACTGTTTTTT. Its translation is CASNTLIDEKLFF. The V call is TRBV28, the J call TRBJ1-4, with D unresolved. This CDR3 is 13 amino acids long. CDR1 and CDR2 from the germline V gene are MDHEN and SYDVKM. The V and J ends lost 7 bases and 6 bases respectively, with 12 bases between them.

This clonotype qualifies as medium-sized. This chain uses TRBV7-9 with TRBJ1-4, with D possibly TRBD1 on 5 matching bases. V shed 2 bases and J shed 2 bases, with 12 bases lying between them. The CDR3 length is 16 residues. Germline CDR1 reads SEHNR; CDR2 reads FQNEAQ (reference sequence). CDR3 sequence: CASSLPTGGTNEKLFF. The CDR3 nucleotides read TGTGCCAGCAGCTTACCAACAGGAGGCACTAATGAAAAACTGTTTTTT.

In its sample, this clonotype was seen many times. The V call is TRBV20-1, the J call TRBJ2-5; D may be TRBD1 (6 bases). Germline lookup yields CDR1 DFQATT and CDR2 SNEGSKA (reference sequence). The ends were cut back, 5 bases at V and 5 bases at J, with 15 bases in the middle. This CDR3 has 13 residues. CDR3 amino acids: CSALGAGRETQYF. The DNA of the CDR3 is TGCAGTGCTCTGGGGGCCGGAAGGGAGACCCAGTACTTC.

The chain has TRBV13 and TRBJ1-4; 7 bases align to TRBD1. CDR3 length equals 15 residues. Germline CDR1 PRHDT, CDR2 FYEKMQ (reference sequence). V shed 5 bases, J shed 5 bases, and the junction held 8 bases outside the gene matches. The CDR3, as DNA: TGTGCCAGCAGCCTCCTGGGACAGTCAAATGAAAAACTGTTTTTT. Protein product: CASSLLGQSNEKLFF. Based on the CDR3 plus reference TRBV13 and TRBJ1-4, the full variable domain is AAGVIQSPRHLIKEKRETATLKCYPIPRHDTVYWYQQGPGQDPQFLISFYEKMQSDKGSIPDRFSAQQFSDYHSELNMSSLELGDSALYFCASSLLGQSNEKLFFGSGTQLSVL.

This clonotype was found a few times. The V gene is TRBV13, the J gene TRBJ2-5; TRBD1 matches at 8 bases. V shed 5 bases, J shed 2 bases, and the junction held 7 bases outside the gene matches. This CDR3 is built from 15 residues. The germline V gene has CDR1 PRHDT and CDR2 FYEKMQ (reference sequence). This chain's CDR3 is CASSAGDRLQETQYF. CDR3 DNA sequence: TGTGCCAGCAGCGCCGGGGACAGGCTTCAAGAGACCCAGTACTTC.

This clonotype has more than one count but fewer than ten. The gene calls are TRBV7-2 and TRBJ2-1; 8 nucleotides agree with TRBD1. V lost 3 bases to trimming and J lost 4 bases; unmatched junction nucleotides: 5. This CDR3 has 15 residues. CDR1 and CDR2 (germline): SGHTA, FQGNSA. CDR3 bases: TGTGCCAGCAGCTTGGGACAGGTCGGTTACAATGAGCAGTTCTTC. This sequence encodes CASSLGQVGYNEQFF. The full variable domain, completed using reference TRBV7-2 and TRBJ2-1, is GAGVSQSPSNKVTEKGKDVELRCDPISGHTALYWYRQSLGQGLEFLIYFQGNSAPDKSGLPSDRFSAERTGGSVSTLTIQRTQQEDSAVYLCASSLGQVGYNEQFFGPGTRLTVL.

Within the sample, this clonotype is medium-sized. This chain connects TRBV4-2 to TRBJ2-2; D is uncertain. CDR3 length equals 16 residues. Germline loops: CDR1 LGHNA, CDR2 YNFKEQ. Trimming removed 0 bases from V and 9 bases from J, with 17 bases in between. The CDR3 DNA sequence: TGTGCCAGCAGCCAAGATTCGGCACAAGGGCACCGGGAGCTGTTTTTT. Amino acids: CASSQDSAQGHRELFF.